Sequencing of this TCR beta chain was carried out in a study of control samples from healthy donors and cancer patients (dated by TCRdb to the early 2020s). Library prep was done by the immunoSEQ multiplex PCR assay. TCRdb carries this immuneACCESS record with in-frame sequences only. Its versions omit some clonotypes, under half of them owing to an unresolved V gene in the studies checked, with the rest unexplained. A total of 150,000 or so clones appear in this sample, about 93% of them only once. The ten largest account for around 2.3% of the sample. Measured from the cysteine to the phenylalanine, the CDR3 is 12 residues long. The only DNA kept is the CDR3, 36 bases in frame from the first base. Cut back by 6 bases and 6 bases, the V and J ends lie 14 bases apart. Via the germline V gene, CDR1 is SQVTM and CDR2 ANQGSEA. This clone came up once. Its antigen target is currently unknown. Base qualities are not provided; no much larger clone lies one nucleotide away.

The sample comprised blood. The V gene is TRBV29-1 and the J gene is TRBJ1-2; TRBD1 is a weak D gene call, 5 bases matching. The TCR was taken from a man between 40 and 49 years old in good health. This receptor has the CDR3 CSVHGGGHGYTF. The bases read TGCAGCGTCCACGGGGGAGGCCATGGCTACACCTTC. The full variable domain, with segments outside the CDR3 supplied by the reference TRBV29-1 and TRBJ1-2 proteins, appears as SAVISQKPSRDICQRGTSLTIQCQVDSQVTMMFWYRQQPGQSLTLIATANQGSEATYESGFVIDKFPISRPNLTFSTLTVSNMSPEDSSIYLCSVHGGGHGYTFGSGTRLTVV.